This T cell receptor (beta chain) comes out of a study of beta chain features in type 1 diabetes. Whole-study results and caveats: Healthy donors had naive, central memory and Treg TCRB repertoires that appeared less similar than those seen among patients.

All of the isolated RNA was reverse transcribed, so expressed TCRB transcripts were sequenced. The table came from immunoSEQ multiplex PCR; TCRdb's copy has only in-frame clones and leaves some out. The sample has 400,000 to 500,000 clones; about 15% are singletons. It was one heparinised blood draw, averaging around 100 mL, that each donor gave. Sorting of CD4+ naive, central memory, regulatory and stem cell-like memory cells was performed via CD45RO/CCR7/CD25/CD127/CD95/CD27. This clone has a handful of counts. Its target is unknown. The sequenced material came from naive CD4+ T cells from blood. The clonotype was recovered from a man aged 30 to 39 in good health.

DNA of the CDR3: TGTGCCAGCTCGACAGGGTCTGAGCAGTACGTC. Translation: CASSTGSEQYV. The V call is TRBV18, the J call TRBJ2-7; 7 positions match TRBD1. CDR3 length equals 11 residues. From germline, CDR1 is KGHSH and CDR2 LQKENI. V lost 6 bases to trimming and J lost 7 bases; unmatched junction nucleotides: 3.